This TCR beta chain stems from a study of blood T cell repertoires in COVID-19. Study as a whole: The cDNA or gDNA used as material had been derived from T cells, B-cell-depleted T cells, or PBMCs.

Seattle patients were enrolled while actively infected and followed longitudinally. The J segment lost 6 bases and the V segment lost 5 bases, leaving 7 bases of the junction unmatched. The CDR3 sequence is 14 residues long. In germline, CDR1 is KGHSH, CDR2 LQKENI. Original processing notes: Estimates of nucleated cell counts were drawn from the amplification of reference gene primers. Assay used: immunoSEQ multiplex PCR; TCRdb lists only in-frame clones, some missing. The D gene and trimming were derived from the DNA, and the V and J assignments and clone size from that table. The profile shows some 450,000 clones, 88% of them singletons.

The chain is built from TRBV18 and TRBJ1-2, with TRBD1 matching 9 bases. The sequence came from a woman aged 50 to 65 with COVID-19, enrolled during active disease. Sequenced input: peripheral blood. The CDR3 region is CASSVQDRGDGYTF. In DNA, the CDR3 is TGTGCCAGCTCAGTCCAGGACAGGGGTGATGGCTACACCTTC.